The present T cell receptor (beta chain) was sequenced within a study of blood T cells in healthy people across ages. Overall study results and limits: Percentage of naive T cells showed a strong correlation with TCR beta diversity.

Researchers isolated at least 6.5 million PBMCs per sample. Only a few counts were recorded for this clonotype. Its cognate antigen is unknown. Alongside a J-beta primer mix, a sample-barcoded 5' primer served in a second PCR lasting roughly 6 to 12 cycles. TCRdb analysed the 5' RACE reads with MiXCR anew, one entry per CDR3 protein. The data hold more than 1,400,000 distinct CDR3 sequences, with 42% observed a single time. Sequencing used blood. The receptor was isolated from a young woman in good health.

The DNA of the CDR3 is TGTGCCAGCAGTTTAAAAGTCGGGGGAGGGGATTGGCCCCCGACCCACCAAGAGACCCAGTACTTC. As protein: CASSLKVGGGDWPPTHQETQYF. The chain has TRBV12-3 or TRBV12-4 and TRBJ2-5; 7 nucleotides line up with TRBD2. J was trimmed by 0 bases and V by 2 bases; bases with no gene match: 24. This CDR3 spans 22 amino acids.